Shown below are 4 T cell receptor beta chains from a single sample sequenced in a study of T cells in Graves' hyperthyroidism and ophthalmopathy. Regions amplified from RNA transcripts were the TCR beta CDR3 regions. A first-round RT-PCR of the TCR CDR3 used the HTBI primer set. A single record per CDR3 protein comes from TCRdb applying MiXCR to the multiplex PCR reads. The sample consists of hundreds of thousands of distinct CDR3 sequences, roughly 15% of them appearing once. The sequenced sample was blood. Receptors were obtained from a woman between 45 and 65 years old with Graves' ophthalmopathy.

Remarks on this clonotype: A clone one base away is much larger, so this may be a read error. This chain connects TRBV20-1 to TRBJ2-2; the D call may be TRBD1 or TRBD2 (5 bases each). CDR3 length: 14 amino acids. Germline values: CDR1 DFQATT, CDR2 SNEGSKA (reference sequence). CDR3 nucleotide sequence: TGCAGTGTGGGTCCGGAGAAGGGGACCGGGGAGCGGTTTTTT. Translated: CSVGPEKGTGERFF.

This clonotype was counted only a few times. The J gene is TRBJ2-2, the V gene TRBV5-1; TRBD1 or TRBD2 may be the D gene (5 bases each). The CDR3 extends over 14 amino acids. The germline CDR1 and CDR2 sequences are SGHRS and YFSETQ. Trimming removed 4 bases at V and 2 bases at J, with 9 bases between. The CDR3 loop reads CASSRDPNTGELFF. Here the CDR3 DNA reads TGCGCCAGCAGCAGGGACCCTAACACCGGGGAGCTGTTTTTT.

This clonotype has just a few counts. The rearrangement links TRBV20-1 to TRBJ2-7; 10 nucleotides match TRBD2. V lost 5 bases and J lost 4; bases outside the gene matches: 8. CDR3 size: 14 residues. Germline assignment: CDR1 DFQATT and CDR2 SNEGSKA (reference sequence). In DNA, the CDR3 is TGCAGTGCTGTCGCTAGCGGGAGTACTTACGAGCAGTACTTC. Its protein is CSAVASGSTYEQYF.

The chain has TRBV20-1 and TRBJ2-5, with TRBD2 identical over 9 bases. Germline V gene lookup returns CDR1 DFQATT and CDR2 SNEGSKA (reference sequence). This CDR3 is 15 amino acids long. V shed 0 bases and J 4 bases; nucleotides not matched to a gene: 6. CDR3 DNA sequence: TGCAGTGCTAGAGATGCGCGGGAGGGGGGAGAGACCCAGTACTTC. Residues: CSARDAREGGETQYF.